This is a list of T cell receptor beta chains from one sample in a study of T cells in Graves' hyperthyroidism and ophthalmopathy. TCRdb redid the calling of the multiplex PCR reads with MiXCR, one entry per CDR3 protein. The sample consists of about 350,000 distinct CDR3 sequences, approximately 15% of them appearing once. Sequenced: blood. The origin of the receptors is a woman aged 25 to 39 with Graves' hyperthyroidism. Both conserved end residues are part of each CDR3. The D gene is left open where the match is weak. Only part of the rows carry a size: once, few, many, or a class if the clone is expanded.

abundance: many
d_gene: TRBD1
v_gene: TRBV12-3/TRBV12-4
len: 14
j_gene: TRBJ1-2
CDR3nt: TGTGCCAGCAGCCGAACAGGGGCAGGCTATGGCTACACCTTC
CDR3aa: CASSRTGAGYGYTF

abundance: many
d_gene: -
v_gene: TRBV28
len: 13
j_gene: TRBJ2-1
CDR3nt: TGTGCCAGCAGTCCCGGCAGGGTGCATGAGCAGTTCTTC
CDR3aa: CASSPGRVHEQFF

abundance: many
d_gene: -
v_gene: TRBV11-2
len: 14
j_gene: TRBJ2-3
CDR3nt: TGTGCCAGCAGCTTACGGGCCGGTTTCGATACGCAGTATTTT
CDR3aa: CASSLRAGFDTQYF

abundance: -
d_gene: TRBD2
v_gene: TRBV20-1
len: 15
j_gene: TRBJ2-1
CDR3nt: TGCAGTGCTAACGGGGGGAGGCCCAATTACAATGAGCAGTTCTTC
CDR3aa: CSANGGRPNYNEQFF

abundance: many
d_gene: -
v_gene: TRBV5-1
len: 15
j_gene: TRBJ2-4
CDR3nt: TGCGCCAGCAGCTTGGAACCCGTAGCCAAAAACATTCAGTACTTC
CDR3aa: CASSLEPVAKNIQYF

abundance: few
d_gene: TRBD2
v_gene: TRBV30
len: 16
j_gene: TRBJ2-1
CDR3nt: TGTGCCTGGAGTGGGGGAGGGCCCTCTAAAAACAATGAGCAGTTCTTC
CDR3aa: CAWSGGGPSKNNEQFF

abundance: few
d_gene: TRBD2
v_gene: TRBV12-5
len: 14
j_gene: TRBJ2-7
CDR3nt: TGTGCTAGTGGTTTGGTACTAGCGGCCTACGAGCAGTACTTC
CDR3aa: CASGLVLAAYEQYF

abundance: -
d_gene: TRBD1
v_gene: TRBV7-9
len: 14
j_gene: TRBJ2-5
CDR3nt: TGTGCCAGCAGCCTGGACAGGCAACAAGAGACCCAGTACTTC
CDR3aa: CASSLDRQQETQYF

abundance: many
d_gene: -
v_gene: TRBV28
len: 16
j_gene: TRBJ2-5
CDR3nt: TGTGCCAGCAGTCTACGCCTCGAGATGTACCAAGAGACCCAGTACTTC
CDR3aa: CASSLRLEMYQETQYF

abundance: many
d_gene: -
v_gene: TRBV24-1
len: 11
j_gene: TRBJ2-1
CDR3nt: TGTGCCACCAGTGAGCTCAATGAGCAGTTCTTC
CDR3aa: CATSELNEQFF

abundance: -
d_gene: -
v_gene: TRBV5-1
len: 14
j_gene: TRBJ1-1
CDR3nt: TGCGCCAGCAGCACGGGACTGATGAACACTGAAGCTTTCTTT
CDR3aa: CASSTGLMNTEAFF

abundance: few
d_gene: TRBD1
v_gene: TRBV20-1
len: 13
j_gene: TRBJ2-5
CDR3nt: TGCAGTGCCGATGGACAGGTTGGAGAGACCCAGTACTTC
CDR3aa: CSADGQVGETQYF

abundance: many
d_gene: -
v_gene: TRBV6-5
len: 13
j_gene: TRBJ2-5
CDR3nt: TGTGCCAGCAGTTACGTGCCTCAAGAGACCCAGTACTTC
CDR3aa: CASSYVPQETQYF

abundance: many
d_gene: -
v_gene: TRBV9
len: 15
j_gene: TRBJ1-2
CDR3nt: TGTGCCAGCAGCGGGGACCGACCCCCTAACTATGGCTACACCTTC
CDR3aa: CASSGDRPPNYGYTF

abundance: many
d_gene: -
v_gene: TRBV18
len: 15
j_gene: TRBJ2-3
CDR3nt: TGTGCCAGCTCACCTAGCTGGGGCAGCACAGATACGCAGTATTTT
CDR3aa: CASSPSWGSTDTQYF

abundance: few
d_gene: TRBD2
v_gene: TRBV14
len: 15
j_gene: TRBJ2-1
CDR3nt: TGTGCCAGCAGCCAAAGACTAGCCCCCTACAATGAGCAGTTCTTC
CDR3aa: CASSQRLAPYNEQFF

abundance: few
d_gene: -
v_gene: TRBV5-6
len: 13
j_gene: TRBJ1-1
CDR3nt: TGTGCCAGCAGCTTCTCAGTGGGGGGTGAAGCTTTCTTT
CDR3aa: CASSFSVGGEAFF

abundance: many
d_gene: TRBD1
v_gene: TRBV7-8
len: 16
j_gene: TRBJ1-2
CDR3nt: TGTGCCAGCAGCTTAGGGGGACAGGGGGCTTACTATGGCTACACCTTC
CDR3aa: CASSLGGQGAYYGYTF

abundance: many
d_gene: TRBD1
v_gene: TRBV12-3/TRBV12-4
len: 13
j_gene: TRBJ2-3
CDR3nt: TGTGCCAGCAGTCCCGACAGGGCAGATACGCAGTATTTT
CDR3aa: CASSPDRADTQYF

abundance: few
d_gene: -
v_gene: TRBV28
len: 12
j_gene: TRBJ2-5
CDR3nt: TGTGCCAGCAGCCGGACCCAGGAGACCCAGTACTTC
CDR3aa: CASSRTQETQYF

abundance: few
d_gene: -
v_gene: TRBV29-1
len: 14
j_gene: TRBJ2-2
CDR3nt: TGCAGCGTTGTGGGGGCCGGGGGCACCGGGGAGCTGTTTTTT
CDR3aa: CSVVGAGGTGELFF

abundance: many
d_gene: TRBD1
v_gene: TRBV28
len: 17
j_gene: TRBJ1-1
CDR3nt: TGTGCCAGCAGGACCCGACAGGGTGGTCCCTTGAACACTGAAGCTTTCTTT
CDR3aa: CASRTRQGGPLNTEAFF

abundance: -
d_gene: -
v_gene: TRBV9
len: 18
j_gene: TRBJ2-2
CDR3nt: TGTGCCAGCAGCCCTTCGATGGACTCACGAGCGAACACCGGGGAGCTGTTTTTT
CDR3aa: CASSPSMDSRANTGELFF

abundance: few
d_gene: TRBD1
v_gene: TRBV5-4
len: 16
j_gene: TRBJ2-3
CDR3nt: TGTGCCAGCAGCTTGGAACAGGGGGCAGTGGCAGATACGCAGTATTTT
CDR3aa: CASSLEQGAVADTQYF

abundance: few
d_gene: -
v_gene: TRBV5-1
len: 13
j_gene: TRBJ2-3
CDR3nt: TGCGCCAGCAGCTCATCGGCGGCAGATACGCAGTATTTT
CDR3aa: CASSSSAADTQYF

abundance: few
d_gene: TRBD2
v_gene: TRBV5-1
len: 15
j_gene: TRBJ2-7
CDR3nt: TGCGCCAGCAGTTCGTTCGGGACTAGTGGTCCCGAGCAGTACTTC
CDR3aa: CASSSFGTSGPEQYF

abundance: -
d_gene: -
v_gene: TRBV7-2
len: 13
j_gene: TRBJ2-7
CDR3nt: TGTGCCAGCAGCTTAATACCGCGCCACGAGCAGTACTTC
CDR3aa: CASSLIPRHEQYF

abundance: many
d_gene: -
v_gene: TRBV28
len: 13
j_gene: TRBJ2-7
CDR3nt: TGTGCCAGCAGTTTAATCCGCTCCTACGAGCAGTACTTC
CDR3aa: CASSLIRSYEQYF

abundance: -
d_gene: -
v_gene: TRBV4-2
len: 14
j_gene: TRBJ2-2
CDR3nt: TGTGCCAGCAGCCAAGAGTTCACCACCGGGGAGCTGTTTTTT
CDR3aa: CASSQEFTTGELFF

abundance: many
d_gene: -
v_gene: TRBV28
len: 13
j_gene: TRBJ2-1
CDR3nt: TGTGCCAGCGACGGGGACCCCTACAATGAGCAGTTCTTC
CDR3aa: CASDGDPYNEQFF

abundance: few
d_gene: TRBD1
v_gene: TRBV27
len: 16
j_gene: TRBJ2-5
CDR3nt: TGTGCCAGCAGTCTTCAGACAGGGGGCTTCGGAGAGACCCAGTACTTC
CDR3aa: CASSLQTGGFGETQYF

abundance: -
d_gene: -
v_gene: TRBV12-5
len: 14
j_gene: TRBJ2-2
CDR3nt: TGTGCTAGTGGTTCCCCGACAGACACCGGGGAGCTGTTTTTT
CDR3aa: CASGSPTDTGELFF

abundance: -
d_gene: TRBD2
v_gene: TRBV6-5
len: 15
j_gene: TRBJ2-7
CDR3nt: TGTGCCAGCAGTTCCTTAGCGGGAGGGCAGTACGAGCAGTACTTC
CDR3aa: CASSSLAGGQYEQYF

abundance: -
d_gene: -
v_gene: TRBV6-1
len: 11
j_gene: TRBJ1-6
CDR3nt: TGTGCCGTCTCCTATAATTCACCCCTCCACTTT
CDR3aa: CAVSYNSPLHF

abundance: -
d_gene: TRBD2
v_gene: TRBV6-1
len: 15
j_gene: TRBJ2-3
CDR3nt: TGTGCCAGCAGTGTCCGGGACTACCCCACAGATACGCAGTATTTT
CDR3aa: CASSVRDYPTDTQYF

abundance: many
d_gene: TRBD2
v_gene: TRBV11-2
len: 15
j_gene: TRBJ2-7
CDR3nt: TGTGCCAGCAGCCCGCTGGGACTAGCGAGGGGAGAGCAGTACTTC
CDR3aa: CASSPLGLARGEQYF

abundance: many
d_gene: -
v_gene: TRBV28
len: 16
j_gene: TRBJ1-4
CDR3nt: TGTGCCAGCAGCCCCCTTACGTTGGGAACTAATGAAAAACTGTTTTTT
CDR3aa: CASSPLTLGTNEKLFF

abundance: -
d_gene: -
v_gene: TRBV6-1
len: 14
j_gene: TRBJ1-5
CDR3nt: TGTGCCAGCAGAGACGAGGGAGACAATCAGCCCCAGCATTTT
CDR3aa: CASRDEGDNQPQHF

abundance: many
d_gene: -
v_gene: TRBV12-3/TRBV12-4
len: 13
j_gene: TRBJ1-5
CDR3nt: TGTGCCAGCAGTTTGTCAGAAAATCAGCCCCAGCATTTT
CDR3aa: CASSLSENQPQHF

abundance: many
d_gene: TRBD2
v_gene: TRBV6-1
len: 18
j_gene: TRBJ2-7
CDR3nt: TGTGCCAGCAGGTCGACTAGCGGGAGGGCCGCCAACTCCTACGAGCAGTACTTC
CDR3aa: CASRSTSGRAANSYEQYF

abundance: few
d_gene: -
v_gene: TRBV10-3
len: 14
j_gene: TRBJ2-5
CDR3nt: TGTGCCATAAACCCGACAGGTTCGGAAGAGACCCAGTACTTC
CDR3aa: CAINPTGSEETQYF

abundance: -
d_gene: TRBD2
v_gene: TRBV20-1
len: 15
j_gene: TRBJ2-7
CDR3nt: TGCAGTGCTACGATGATAGCGGGAGGGGGGGGCGAGCAGTACTTC
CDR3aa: CSATMIAGGGGEQYF

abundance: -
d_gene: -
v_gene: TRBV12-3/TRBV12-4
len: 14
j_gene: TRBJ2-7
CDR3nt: TGTGCCAGCAGTTTAAGGGGGGTTACCTACGAGCAGTACTTC
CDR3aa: CASSLRGVTYEQYF

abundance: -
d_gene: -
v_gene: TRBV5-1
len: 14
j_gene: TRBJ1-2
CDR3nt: TGCGCCAGCAGCCATCCGGGAGCCAACTATGGCTACACCTTC
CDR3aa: CASSHPGANYGYTF

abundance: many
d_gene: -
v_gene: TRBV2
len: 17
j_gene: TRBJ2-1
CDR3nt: TGTGCCAGCAGCCTTTTAGGGGCCACTCACTCCTACAATGAGCAGTTCTTC
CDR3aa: CASSLLGATHSYNEQFF

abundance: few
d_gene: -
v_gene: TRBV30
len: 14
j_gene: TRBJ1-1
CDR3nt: TGTGCCTGGTTGGGCGGGACGTGGAACACTGAAGCTTTCTTT
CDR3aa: CAWLGGTWNTEAFF

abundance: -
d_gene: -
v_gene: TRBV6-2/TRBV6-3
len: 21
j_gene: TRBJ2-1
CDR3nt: TGTGCCAGCAGTTACTTATTCCTAGGATGGACCCTCCGGAGCTCCTACAATGAGCAGTTCTTC
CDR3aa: CASSYLFLGWTLRSSYNEQFF